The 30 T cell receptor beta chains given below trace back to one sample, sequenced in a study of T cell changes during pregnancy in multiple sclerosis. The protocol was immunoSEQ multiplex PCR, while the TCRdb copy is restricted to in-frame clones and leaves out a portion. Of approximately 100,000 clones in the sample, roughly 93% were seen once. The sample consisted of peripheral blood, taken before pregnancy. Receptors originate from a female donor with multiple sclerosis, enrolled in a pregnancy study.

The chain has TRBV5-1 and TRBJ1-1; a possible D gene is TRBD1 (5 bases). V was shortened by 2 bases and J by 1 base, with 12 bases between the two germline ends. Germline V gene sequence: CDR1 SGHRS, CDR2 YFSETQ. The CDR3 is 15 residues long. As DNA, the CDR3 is TGCGCCAGCAGCTTTCAGGGTGCGGAGAACACTGAAGCTTTCTTT. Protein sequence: CASSFQGAENTEAFF. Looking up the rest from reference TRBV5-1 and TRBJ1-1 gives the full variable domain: KAGVTQTPRYLIKTRGQQVTLSCSPISGHRSVSWYQQTPGQGLQFLFEYFSETQRNKGNFPGRFSGRQFSNSRSEMNVSTLELGDSALYLCASSFQGAENTEAFFGQGTRLTVV.

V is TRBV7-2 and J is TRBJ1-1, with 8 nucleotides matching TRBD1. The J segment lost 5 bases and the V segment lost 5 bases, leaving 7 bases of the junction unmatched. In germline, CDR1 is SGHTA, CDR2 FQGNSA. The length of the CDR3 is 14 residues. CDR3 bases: TGTGCCAGCAGCACAAACAGGGGGAGGACTGAAGCTTTCTTT. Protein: CASSTNRGRTEAFF.

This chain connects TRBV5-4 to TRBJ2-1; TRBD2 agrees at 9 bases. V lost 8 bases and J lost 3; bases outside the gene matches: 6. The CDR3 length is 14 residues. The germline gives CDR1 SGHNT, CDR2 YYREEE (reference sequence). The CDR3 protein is CASSGSNGYNEQFF. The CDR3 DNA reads TGTGCCAGTAGCGGGAGCAATGGCTACAATGAGCAGTTCTTC.

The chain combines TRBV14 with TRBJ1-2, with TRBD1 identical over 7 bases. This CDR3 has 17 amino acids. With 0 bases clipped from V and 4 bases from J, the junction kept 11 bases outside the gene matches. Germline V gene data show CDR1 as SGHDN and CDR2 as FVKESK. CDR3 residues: CASSQEELGRDSYGYTF. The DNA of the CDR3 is TGTGCCAGCAGCCAAGAAGAATTGGGCCGGGACAGCTATGGCTACACCTTC.

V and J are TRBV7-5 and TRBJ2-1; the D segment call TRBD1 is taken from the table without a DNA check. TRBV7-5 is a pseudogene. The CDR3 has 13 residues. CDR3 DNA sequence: TGTGTCAGAAGCTCATACAAATCCAATGAGCAGTTCTTC. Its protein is CVRSSYKSNEQFF.

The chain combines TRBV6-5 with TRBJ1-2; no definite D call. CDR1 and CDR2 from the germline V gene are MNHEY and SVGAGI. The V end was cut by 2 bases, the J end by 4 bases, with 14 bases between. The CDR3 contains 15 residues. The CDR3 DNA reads TGTGCCAGCAGTTACGGCCCTGTGGGAGCCTATGGCTACACCTTC. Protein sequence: CASSYGPVGAYGYTF.

CDR3 sequence reads: CASSVAPFTGNTEAFF. The CDR3 nucleotides are TGTGCCAGCAGCGTAGCCCCATTTACGGGGAACACTGAAGCTTTCTTT. The rearrangement uses TRBV9 and TRBJ1-1; no definite D call. The CDR3 is made up of 16 amino acids. Trimming stripped 0 bases from V and 1 base from J, with 13 bases between. The germline gives CDR1 SGDLS, CDR2 YYNGEE.

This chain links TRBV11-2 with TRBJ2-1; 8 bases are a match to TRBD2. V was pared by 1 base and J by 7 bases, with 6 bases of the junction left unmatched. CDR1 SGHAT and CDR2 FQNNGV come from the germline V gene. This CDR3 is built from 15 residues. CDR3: CASSLAPIAGNEQFF. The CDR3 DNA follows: TGTGCCAGCAGCTTAGCCCCCATAGCGGGAAATGAGCAGTTCTTC.

CDR3 DNA: TGTGCCAGTAGTTGGGGGGGTGTAAAGGATGAGCAGTTCTTC. This encodes CASSWGGVKDEQFF. V and J are TRBV19 and TRBJ2-1, with 7 bases lining up with TRBD2. Germline V gives CDR1 LNHDA, CDR2 SQIVND (reference sequence). J gave up 8 bases and V 5 bases, and 9 bases lay outside the gene matches. The CDR3 spans 14 residues.

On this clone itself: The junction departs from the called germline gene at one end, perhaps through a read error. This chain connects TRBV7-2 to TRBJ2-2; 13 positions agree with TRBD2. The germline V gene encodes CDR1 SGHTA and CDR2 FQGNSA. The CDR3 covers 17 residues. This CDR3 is CASSPGLAGVTTRELFF. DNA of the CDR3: TGTGCCAGCAGCCCTGGACTAGCGGGAGTCACCACCCGGGAGCTGTTTTTT.

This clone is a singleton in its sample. CDR3 sequence: CASSSGLAGFTGELFF. CDR3 DNA sequence: TGCGCCAGCAGTTCGGGACTAGCGGGATTCACCGGGGAGCTGTTTTTT. V gene TRBV5-1 combines with J gene TRBJ2-2, with 13 bases matching TRBD2. Germline CDR1 SGHRS, CDR2 YFSETQ. Trimming at V came to 5 bases and at J to 4 bases, leaving 5 bases not matched to a gene. This CDR3 region has 16 residues.

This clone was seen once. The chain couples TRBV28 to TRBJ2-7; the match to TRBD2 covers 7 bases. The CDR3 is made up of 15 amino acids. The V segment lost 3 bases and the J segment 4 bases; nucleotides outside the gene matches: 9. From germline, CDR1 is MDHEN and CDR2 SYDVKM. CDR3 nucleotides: TGTGCCAGCAGTTTTCGGGGGGAGTTTTGGTACGAGCAGTACTTC. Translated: CASSFRGEFWYEQYF.

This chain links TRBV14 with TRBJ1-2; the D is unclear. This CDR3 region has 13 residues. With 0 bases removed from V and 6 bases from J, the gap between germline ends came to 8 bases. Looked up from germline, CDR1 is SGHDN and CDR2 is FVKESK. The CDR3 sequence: CASSQDRVDGYTF. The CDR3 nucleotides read TGTGCCAGCAGCCAAGATAGAGTCGATGGCTACACCTTC.

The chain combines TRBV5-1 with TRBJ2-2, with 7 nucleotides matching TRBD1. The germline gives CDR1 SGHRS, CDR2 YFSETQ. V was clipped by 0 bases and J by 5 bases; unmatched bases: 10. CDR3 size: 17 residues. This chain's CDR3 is CASSLEHQGESTGELFF. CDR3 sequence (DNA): TGCGCCAGCAGCTTGGAACATCAGGGGGAGTCGACCGGGGAGCTGTTTTTT.

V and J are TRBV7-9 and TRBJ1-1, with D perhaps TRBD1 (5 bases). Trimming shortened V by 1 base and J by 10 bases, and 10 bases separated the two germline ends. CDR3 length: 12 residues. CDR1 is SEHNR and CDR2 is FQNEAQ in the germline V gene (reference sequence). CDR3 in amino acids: CASSLGRGTAFF. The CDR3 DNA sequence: TGTGCCAGCAGCTTAGGCCGGGGGACAGCTTTCTTT.

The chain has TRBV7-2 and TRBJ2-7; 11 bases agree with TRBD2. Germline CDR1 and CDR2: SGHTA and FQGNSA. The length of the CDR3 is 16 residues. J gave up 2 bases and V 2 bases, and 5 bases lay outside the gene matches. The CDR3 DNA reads TGTGCCAGCAGCTTAACGGGACTAGCGGCCGCCTACGAGCAGTACTTC. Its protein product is CASSLTGLAAAYEQYF.

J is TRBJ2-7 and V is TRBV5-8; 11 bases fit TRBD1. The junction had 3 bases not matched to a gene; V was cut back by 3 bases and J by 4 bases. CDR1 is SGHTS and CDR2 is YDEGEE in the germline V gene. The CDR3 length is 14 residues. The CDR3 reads CASSWTGGPYEQYF. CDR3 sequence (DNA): TGTGCCAGCAGCTGGACAGGGGGCCCTTACGAGCAGTACTTC.

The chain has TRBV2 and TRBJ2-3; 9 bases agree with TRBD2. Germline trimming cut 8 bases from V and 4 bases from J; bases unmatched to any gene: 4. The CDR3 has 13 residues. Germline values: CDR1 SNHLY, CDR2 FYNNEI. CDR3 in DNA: TGTGCCAGCCACCGGACTAGCGCAGATACGCAGTATTTT. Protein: CASHRTSADTQYF.

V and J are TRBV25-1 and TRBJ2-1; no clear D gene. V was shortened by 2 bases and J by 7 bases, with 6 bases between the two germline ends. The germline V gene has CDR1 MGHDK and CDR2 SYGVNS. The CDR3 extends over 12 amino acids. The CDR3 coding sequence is TGTGCCAGCAGTGAACGGAGTAATGAGCAGTTCTTC. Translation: CASSERSNEQFF.

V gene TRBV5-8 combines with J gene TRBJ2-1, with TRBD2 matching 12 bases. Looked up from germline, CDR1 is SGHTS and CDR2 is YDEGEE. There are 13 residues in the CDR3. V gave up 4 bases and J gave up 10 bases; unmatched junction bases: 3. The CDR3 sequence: CASSLGLAGEQFF. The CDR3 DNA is TGTGCCAGCAGCCTAGGACTAGCGGGGGAGCAGTTCTTC.

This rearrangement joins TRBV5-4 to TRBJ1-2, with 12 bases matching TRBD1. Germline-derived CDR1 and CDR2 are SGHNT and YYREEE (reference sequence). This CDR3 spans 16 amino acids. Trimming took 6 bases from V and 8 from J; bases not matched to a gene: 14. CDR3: CASTKGQGAIKDGYTF. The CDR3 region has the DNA TGTGCCAGCACAAAGGGACAGGGGGCGATTAAGGACGGCTACACCTTC.

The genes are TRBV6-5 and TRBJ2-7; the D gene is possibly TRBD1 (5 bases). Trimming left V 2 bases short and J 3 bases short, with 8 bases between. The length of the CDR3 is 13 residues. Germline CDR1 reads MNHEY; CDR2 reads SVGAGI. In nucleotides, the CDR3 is TGTGCCAGCAGTTACGGGGCAGTCTACGAGCAGTACTTC. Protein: CASSYGAVYEQYF.

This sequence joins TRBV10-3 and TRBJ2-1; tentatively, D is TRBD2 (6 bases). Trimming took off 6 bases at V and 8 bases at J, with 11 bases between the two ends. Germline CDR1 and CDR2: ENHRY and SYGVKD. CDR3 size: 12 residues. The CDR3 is CAISTGTHEQFF. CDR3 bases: TGTGCCATCAGCACCGGGACTCATGAGCAGTTCTTC.

The CDR3 DNA is TGTGCCAGCAGTTCCCCTACAGGGAATGAAAAACTGTTTTTT. Protein product: CASSSPTGNEKLFF. The chain uses TRBV28 and TRBJ1-4, with D perhaps matching TRBD1 (6 bases). The CDR3 length is 14 residues. Per the germline V gene, CDR1 is MDHEN and CDR2 is SYDVKM. The germline V and J ends were trimmed by 4 bases and 5 bases, with 11 bases remaining between them.

The CDR3 protein is CAISETGETQYF. The CDR3 nucleotides are TGTGCCATCAGTGAGACGGGGGAGACCCAGTACTTC. This chain connects TRBV10-3 to TRBJ2-5; D possibly corresponds to TRBD2 (5 bases). CDR1 and CDR2 from the germline V gene are ENHRY and SYGVKD. V shed 2 bases and J shed 5 bases, with 6 bases lying between them. The CDR3 extends over 12 amino acids.

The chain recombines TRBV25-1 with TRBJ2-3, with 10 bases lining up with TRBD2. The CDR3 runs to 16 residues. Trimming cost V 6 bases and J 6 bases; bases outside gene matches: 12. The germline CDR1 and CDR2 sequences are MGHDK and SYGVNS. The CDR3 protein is CASRGSSSGSRDTQYF. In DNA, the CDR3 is TGTGCCAGCAGGGGAAGTTCTAGCGGGAGCCGCGATACGCAGTATTTT.

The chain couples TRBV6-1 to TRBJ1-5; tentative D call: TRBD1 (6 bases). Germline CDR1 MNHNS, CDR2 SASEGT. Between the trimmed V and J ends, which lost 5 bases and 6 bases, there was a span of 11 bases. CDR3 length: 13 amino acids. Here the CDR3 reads CASSPRTAQPQHF. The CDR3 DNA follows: TGTGCCAGCAGTCCCCGGACAGCTCAGCCCCAGCATTTT.

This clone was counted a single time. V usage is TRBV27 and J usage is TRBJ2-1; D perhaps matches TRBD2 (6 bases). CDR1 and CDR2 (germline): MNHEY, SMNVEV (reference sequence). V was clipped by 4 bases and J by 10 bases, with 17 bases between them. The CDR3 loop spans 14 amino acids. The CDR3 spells CASSYGGGINEQFF. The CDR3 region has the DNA TGTGCCAGCAGTTACGGCGGCGGGATCAACGAGCAGTTCTTC.

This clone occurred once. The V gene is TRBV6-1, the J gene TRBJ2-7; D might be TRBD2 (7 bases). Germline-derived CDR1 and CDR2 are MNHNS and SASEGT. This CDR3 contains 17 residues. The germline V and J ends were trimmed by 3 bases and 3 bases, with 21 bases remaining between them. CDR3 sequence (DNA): TGTGCCAGCAGTGAGGATCGCCGGGGGCGGGGGATCTACGAGCAGTACTTC. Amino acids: CASSEDRRGRGIYEQYF.

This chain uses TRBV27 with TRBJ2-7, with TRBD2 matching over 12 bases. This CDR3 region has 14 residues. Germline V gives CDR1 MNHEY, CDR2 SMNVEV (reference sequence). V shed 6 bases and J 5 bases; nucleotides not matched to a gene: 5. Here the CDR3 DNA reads TGTGCCAGCAGGTCTAGCGGGAGGGTCCACGAGCAGTACTTC. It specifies CASRSSGRVHEQYF.